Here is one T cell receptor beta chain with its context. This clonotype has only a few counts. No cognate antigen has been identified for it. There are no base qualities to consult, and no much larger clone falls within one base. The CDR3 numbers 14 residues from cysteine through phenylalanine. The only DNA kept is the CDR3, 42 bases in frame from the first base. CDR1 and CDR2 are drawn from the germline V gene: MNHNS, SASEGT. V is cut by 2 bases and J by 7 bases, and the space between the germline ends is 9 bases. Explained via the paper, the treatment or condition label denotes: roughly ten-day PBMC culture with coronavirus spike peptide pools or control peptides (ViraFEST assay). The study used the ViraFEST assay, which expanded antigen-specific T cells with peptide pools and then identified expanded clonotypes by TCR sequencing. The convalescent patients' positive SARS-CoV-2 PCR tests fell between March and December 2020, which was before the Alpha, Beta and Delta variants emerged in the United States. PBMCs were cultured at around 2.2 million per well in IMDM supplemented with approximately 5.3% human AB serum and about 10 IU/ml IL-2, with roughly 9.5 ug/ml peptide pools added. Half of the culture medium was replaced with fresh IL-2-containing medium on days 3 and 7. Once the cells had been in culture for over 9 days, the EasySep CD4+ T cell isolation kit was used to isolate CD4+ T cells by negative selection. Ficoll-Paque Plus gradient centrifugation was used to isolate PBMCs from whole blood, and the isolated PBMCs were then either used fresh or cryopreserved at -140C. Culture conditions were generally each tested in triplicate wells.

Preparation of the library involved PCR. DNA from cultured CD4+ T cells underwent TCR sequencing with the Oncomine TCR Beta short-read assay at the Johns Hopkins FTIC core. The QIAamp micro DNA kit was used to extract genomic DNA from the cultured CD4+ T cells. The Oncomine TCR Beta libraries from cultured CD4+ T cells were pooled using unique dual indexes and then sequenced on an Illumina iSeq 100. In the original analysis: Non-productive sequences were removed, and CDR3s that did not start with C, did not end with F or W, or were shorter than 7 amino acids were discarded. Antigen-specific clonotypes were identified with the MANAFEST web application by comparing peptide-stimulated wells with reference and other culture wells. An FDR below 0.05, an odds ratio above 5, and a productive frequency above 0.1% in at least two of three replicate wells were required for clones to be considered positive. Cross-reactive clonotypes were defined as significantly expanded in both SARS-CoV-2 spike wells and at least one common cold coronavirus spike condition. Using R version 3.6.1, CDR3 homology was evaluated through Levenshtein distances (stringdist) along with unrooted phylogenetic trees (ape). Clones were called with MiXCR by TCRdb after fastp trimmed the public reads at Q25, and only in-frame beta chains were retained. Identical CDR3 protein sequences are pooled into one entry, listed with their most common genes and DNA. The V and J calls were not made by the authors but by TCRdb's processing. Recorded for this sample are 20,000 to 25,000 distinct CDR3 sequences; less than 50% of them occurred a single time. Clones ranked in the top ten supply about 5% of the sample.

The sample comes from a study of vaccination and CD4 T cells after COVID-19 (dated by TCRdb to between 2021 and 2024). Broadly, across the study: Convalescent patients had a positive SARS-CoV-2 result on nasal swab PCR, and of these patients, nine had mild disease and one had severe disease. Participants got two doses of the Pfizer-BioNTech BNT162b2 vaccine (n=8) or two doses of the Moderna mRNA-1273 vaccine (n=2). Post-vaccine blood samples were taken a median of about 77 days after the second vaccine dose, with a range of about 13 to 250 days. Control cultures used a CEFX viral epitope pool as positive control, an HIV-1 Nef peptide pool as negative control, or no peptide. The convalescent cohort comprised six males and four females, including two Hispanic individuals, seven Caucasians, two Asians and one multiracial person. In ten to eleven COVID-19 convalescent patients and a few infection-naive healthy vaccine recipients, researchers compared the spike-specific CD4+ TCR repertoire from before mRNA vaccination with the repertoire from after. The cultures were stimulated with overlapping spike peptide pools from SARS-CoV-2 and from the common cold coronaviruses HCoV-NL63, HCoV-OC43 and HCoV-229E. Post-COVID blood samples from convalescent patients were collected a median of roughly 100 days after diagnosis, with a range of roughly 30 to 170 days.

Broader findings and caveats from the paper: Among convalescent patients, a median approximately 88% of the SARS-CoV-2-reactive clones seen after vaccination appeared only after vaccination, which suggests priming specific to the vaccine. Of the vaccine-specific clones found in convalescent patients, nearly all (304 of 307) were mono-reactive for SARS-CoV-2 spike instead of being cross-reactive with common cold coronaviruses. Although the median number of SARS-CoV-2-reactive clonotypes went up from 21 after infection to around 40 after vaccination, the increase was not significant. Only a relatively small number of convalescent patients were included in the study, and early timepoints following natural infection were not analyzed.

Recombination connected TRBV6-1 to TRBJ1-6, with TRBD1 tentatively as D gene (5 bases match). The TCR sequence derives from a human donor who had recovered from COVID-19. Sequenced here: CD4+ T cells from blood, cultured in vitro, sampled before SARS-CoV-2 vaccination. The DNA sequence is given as TGTGCCAGCAGTGAACAGGGAGGAAATTCACCCCTCCACTTT. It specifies CASSEQGGNSPLHF.